One and the same sample provided the 15 T cell receptor beta chains below, sequenced in a study of blood T cell repertoires in COVID-19. The table came from immunoSEQ multiplex PCR; TCRdb's copy has only in-frame clones and leaves some out. The table records about 80,000 clones, roughly 89% of them present only once. The sequenced material came from peripheral blood. Receptors were obtained from a man aged 45-65 years with acute or convalescent COVID-19.

The chain combines TRBV20-1 with TRBJ1-5; possibly TRBD1 for D (6 bases). From germline, CDR1 is DFQATT and CDR2 SNEGSKA (reference sequence). V was shortened by 3 bases and J by 2 bases, with 11 bases between the two germline ends. CDR3 length: 14 residues. The DNA of the CDR3 is TGCAGTGCTAGTGAACAGGGCGGCAATCAGCCCCAGCATTTT. Amino acids: CSASEQGGNQPQHF.

The sample holds a few counts of this clone. V gene TRBV5-1 combines with J gene TRBJ1-1; 8 positions match TRBD1. This CDR3 spans 14 amino acids. Germline CDR1 is SGHRS and CDR2 is YFSETQ. After removal of 4 bases from V and 4 bases from J, the junction contained 6 bases not matched to a gene. DNA of the CDR3: TGCGCCAGCAGCCCCTCACAGGGGGGCACTGAAGCTTTCTTT. This codes for CASSPSQGGTEAFF.

CDR3 in amino acids: CASSLAQGGSPLHF. DNA of the CDR3: TGCGCCAGCAGCTTGGCACAGGGTGGTTCACCCCTCCACTTT. The chain couples TRBV5-1 to TRBJ1-6, with a possible D match to TRBD1 (6 bases). CDR1 and CDR2 from the germline V gene are SGHRS and YFSETQ. Trimming left V 0 bases short and J 9 bases short, with 10 bases between. The CDR3 totals 14 residues.

Concerning this clone: The same CDR3 also results from other DNA sequences found in this sample. The gene calls are TRBV5-1 and TRBJ2-7; TRBD1 aligns across 8 bases. The CDR3 totals 14 residues. CDR1 and CDR2 (germline): SGHRS, YFSETQ. J gave up 1 base and V 4 bases, and 4 bases lay outside the gene matches. In nucleotides, the CDR3 is TGCGCCAGCAGCCCCGGACAGGGTTCCTACGAGCAGTACTTC. This encodes CASSPGQGSYEQYF.

The chain employs TRBV24-1 and TRBJ1-2; D not resolved. Germline V gives CDR1 KGHDR, CDR2 SFDVKD. The CDR3 sequence is 11 residues long. V was trimmed by 4 bases and J by 5 bases, leaving 4 bases between them. CDR3 amino acids: CATSDLYGYTF. As DNA, the CDR3 is TGTGCCACCAGTGACCTTTATGGCTACACCTTC.

J is TRBJ2-1 and V is TRBV7-2; 7 positions match TRBD2. The CDR3 has 18 amino acids. V was pared by 4 bases and J by 0 bases, with 12 bases of the junction left unmatched. Germline V gives CDR1 SGHTA, CDR2 FQGNSA. The DNA of the CDR3 is TGTGCCAGCAGCTCCCCTCCCGGGGGGAACCCCTCCTACAATGAGCAGTTCTTC. Encoded protein: CASSSPPGGNPSYNEQFF. The full variable domain, completed using reference TRBV7-2 and TRBJ2-1, is GAGVSQSPSNKVTEKGKDVELRCDPISGHTALYWYRQSLGQGLEFLIYFQGNSAPDKSGLPSDRFSAERTGGSVSTLTIQRTQQEDSAVYLCASSSPPGGNPSYNEQFFGPGTRLTVL.

The chain joins TRBV29-1 to TRBJ1-1; D might be TRBD1 (5 bases). The ends were cut back, 2 bases at V and 0 bases at J, with 13 bases in the middle. The germline V gene has CDR1 SQVTM and CDR2 ANQGSEA. The CDR3 is 15 residues long. The CDR3 is CSVERDRLMNTEAFF. The DNA for the CDR3 is TGCAGCGTTGAACGTGACAGACTTATGAACACTGAAGCTTTCTTT.

The chain employs TRBV19 and TRBJ1-6; D call uncertain. The CDR3 contains 14 residues. Germline loops: CDR1 LNHDA, CDR2 SQIVND (reference sequence). Deletions cut 7 bases from V and 8 bases from J, with 15 bases between. The DNA of the CDR3 is TGTGCCAGTACCGAGTTCCTCACGGATTCACCCCTCCACTTT. Translation gives CASTEFLTDSPLHF.

This rearrangement joins TRBV7-9 to TRBJ2-3, with D possibly matching TRBD2 (5 bases). CDR1 SEHNR and CDR2 FQNEAQ come from the germline V gene (reference sequence). Trimming left V 1 base short and J 4 bases short, with 9 bases between. The CDR3 loop spans 14 amino acids. The CDR3 DNA follows: TGTGCCAGCAGCTTAGGGCTAGCCGCAGATACGCAGTATTTT. Amino acid sequence: CASSLGLAADTQYF.

CDR3 bases: TGCGCCAGCAGCCAAGATGGGGGCGGGAGGGCCCCCGGGGAGCTGTTTTTT. Its protein is CASSQDGGGRAPGELFF. This chain links TRBV4-3 with TRBJ2-2, with TRBD2 matching 9 bases. The CDR3 loop spans 17 amino acids. V shed 0 bases and J 6 bases; nucleotides not matched to a gene: 8. Germline values: CDR1 LGHNA, CDR2 YSLEER.

This sequence joins TRBV5-1 and TRBJ1-2, with 9 bases lining up with TRBD1. Germline CDR1 SGHRS, CDR2 YFSETQ. The CDR3 totals 16 residues. J was trimmed by 2 bases and V by 3 bases; bases with no gene match: 8. The CDR3 DNA reads TGCGCCAGCAGCTCCCGGACAGGGGAAGCCAACTATGGCTACACCTTC. It encodes CASSSRTGEANYGYTF.

This sequence joins TRBV28 and TRBJ1-2; 10 positions match TRBD1. The CDR3 runs to 13 residues. V lost 5 bases to trimming and J lost 5 bases; unmatched junction nucleotides: 2. Per germline, CDR1 MDHEN and CDR2 SYDVKM. The CDR3 protein is CASSGDRGYGYTF. The CDR3 DNA reads as TGTGCCAGCAGTGGGGACAGGGGATATGGCTACACCTTC.

The chain has TRBV29-1 and TRBJ2-7, with TRBD1 matching 7 bases. The CDR3 extends over 14 amino acids. Germline V gene sequence: CDR1 SQVTM, CDR2 ANQGSEA. Trimming removed 1 base from V and 7 bases from J; junction bases left unmatched: 10. The CDR3 sequence is CSVEGSGTEGEQYF. The CDR3 nucleotides read TGCAGCGTTGAAGGCTCCGGGACAGAAGGAGAGCAGTACTTC.

This clone has only a few counts. The chain joins TRBV20-1 to TRBJ2-1; TRBD2 aligns across 9 bases. CDR3 size: 17 residues. Germline CDR1 is DFQATT and CDR2 is SNEGSKA (reference sequence). With 3 bases clipped from V and 5 bases from J, the junction kept 14 bases outside the gene matches. In DNA, the CDR3 is TGCAGTGCTAGTCAGCCCCCGGGACTAGCAGGAGACAATGAGCAGTTCTTC. Translating it yields CSASQPPGLAGDNEQFF.

This chain links TRBV21-1 with TRBJ1-5; the tabulated D call, TRBD1, remains unverified against the DNA. TRBV21-1 is described as a pseudogene. The CDR3 loop spans 12 amino acids. The DNA for the CDR3 is TGTGCCAGCAGGGACAGCCGTCGGCCCCAGCATTTT. This gives the protein CASRDSRRPQHF.